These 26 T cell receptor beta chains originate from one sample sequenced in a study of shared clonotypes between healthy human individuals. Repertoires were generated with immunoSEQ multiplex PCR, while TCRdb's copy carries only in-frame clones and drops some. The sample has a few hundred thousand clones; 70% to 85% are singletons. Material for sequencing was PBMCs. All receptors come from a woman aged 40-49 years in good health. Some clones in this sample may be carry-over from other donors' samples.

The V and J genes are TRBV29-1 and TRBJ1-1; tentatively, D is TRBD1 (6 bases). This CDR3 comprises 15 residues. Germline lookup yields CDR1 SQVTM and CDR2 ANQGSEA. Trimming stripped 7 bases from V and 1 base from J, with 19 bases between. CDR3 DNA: TGCAGCGCCGGAGGGCGAGGGGGGGCGAACACTGAAGCTTTCTTT. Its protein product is CSAGGRGGANTEAFF.

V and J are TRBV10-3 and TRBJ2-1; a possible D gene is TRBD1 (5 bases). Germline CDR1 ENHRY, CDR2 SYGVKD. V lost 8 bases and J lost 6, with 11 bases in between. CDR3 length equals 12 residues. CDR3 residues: CAIRTSGNEQFF. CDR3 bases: TGTGCCATCCGGACATCGGGCAATGAGCAGTTCTTC.

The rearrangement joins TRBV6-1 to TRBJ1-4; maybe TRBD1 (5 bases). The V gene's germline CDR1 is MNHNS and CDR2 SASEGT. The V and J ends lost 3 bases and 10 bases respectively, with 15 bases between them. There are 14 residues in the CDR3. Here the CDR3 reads CASSEGRADRKLFF. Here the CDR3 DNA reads TGTGCCAGCAGTGAGGGCAGGGCGGATAGAAAACTGTTTTTT.

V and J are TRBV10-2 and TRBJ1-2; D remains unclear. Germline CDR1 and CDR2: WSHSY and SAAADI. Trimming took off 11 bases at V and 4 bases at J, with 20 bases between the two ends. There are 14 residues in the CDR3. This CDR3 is CAGTYLRVSYGYTF. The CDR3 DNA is TGCGCCGGAACCTATTTGAGGGTATCCTATGGCTACACCTTC.

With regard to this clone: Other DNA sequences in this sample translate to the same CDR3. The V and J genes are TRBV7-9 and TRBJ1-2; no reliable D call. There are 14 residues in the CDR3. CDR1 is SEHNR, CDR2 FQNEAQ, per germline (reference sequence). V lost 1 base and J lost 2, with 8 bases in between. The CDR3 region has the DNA TGTGCCAGCAGCTTAGGCGGGCAGAACTATGGCTACACCTTC. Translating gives CASSLGGQNYGYTF. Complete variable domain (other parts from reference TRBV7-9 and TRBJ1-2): DTGVSQNPRHKITKRGQNVTFRCDPISEHNRLYWYRQTLGQGPEFLTYFQNEAQLEKSRLLSDRFSAERPKGSFSTLEIQRTEQGDSAMYLCASSLGGQNYGYTFGSGTRLTVV.

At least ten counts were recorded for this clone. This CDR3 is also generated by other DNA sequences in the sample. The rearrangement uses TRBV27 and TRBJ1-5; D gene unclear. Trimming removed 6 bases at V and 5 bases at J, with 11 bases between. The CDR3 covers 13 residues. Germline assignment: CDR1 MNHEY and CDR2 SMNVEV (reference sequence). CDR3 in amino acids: CASSSRRDQPQHF. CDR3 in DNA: TGTGCCAGCAGCTCTCGCCGGGATCAGCCCCAGCATTTT.

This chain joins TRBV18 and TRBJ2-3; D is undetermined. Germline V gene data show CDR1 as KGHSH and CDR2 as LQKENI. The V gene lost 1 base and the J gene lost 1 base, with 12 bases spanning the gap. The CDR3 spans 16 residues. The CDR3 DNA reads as TGTGCCAGCTCACCACTTGGACCTGGAGGCACAGATACGCAGTATTTT. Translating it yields CASSPLGPGGTDTQYF.

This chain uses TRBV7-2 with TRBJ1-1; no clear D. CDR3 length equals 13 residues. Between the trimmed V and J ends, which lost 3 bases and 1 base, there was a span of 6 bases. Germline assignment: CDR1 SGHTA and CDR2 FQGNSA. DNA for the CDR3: TGTGCCAGCAGCTTTACCGAGAACACTGAAGCTTTCTTT. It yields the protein CASSFTENTEAFF.

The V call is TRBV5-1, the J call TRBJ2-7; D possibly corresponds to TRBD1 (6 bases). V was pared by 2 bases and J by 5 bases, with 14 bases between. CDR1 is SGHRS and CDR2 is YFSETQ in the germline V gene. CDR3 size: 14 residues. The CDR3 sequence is CASSLGDRPDEQYF. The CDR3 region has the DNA TGCGCCAGCAGCTTAGGTGACAGGCCAGACGAGCAGTACTTC.

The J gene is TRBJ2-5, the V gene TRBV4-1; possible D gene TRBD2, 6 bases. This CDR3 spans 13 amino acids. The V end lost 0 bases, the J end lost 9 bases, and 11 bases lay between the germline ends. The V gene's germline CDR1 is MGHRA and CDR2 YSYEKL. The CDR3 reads CASSQEAWRAQYF. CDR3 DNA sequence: TGCGCCAGCAGCCAAGAGGCTTGGAGGGCCCAGTACTTC.

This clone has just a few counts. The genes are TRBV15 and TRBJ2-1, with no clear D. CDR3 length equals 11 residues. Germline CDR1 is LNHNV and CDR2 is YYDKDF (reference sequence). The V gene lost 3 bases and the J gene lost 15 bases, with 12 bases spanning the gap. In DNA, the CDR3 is TGTGCCACCAGCAGTCTAGTGTCTTGGTTCTTC. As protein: CATSSLVSWFF. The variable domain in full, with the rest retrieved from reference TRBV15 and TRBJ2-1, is DAMVIQNPRYQVTQFGKPVTLSCSQTLNHNVMYWYQQKSSQAPKLLFHYYDKDFNNEADTPDNFQSRRPNTSFCFLDIRSPGLGDTAMYLCATSSLVSWFFGPGTRLTVL.

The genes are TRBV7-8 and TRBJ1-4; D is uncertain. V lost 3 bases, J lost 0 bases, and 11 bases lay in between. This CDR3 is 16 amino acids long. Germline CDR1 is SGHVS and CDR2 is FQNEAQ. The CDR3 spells CASSLTSAPTNEKLFF. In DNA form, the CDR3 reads TGTGCCAGCAGCTTGACCTCAGCCCCAACTAATGAAAAACTGTTTTTT.

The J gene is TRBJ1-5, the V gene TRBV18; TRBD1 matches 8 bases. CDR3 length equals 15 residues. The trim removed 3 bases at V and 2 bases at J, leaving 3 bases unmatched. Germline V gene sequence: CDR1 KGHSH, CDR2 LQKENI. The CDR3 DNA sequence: TGTGCCAGCTCACCCCCAGGGGGCGGCAATCAGCCCCAGCATTTT. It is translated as CASSPPGGGNQPQHF.

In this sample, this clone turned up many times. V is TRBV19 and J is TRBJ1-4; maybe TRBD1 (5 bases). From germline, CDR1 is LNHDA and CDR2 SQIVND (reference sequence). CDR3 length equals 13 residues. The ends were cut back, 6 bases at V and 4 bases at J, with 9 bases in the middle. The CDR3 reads CASSGTVNEKLFF. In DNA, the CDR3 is TGTGCCAGTAGCGGGACGGTTAATGAAAAACTGTTTTTT.

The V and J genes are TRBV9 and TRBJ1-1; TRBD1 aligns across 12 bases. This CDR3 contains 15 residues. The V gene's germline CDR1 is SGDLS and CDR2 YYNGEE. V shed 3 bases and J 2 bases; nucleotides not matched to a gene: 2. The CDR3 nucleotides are TGTGCCAGCAGCGAAGGGACAGGGGGCAACACTGAAGCTTTCTTT. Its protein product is CASSEGTGGNTEAFF.

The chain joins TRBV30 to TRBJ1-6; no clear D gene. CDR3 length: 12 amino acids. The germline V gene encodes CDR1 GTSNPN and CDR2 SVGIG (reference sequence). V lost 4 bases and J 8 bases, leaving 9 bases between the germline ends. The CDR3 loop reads CAWKADYSPLHF. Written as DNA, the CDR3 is TGTGCCTGGAAGGCAGATTATTCACCCCTCCACTTT.

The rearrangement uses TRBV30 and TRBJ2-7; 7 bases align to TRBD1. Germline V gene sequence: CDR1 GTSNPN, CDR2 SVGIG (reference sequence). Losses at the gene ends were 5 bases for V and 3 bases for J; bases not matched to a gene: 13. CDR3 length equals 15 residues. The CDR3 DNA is TGTGCCTGGGCCACAGGGGTCGGCATAAGCTACGAGCAGTACTTC. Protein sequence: CAWATGVGISYEQYF.

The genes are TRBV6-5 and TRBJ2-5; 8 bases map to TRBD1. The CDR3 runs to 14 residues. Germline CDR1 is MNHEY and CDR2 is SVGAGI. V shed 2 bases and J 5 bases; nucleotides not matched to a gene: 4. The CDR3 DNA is TGTGCCAGCAGTTACCGGACAGGGAGGGAGACCCAGTACTTC. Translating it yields CASSYRTGRETQYF.

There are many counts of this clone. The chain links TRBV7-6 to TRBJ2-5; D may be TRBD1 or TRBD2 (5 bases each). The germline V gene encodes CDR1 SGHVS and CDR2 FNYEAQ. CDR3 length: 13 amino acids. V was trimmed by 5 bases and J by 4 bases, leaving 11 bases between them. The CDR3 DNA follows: TGTGCCAGCAGCCCTGAGAGGGGAGAGACCCAGTACTTC. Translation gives CASSPERGETQYF.

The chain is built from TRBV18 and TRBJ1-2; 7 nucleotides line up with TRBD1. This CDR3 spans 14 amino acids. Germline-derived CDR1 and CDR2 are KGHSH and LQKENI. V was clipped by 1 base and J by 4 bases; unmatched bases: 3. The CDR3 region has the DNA TGTGCCAGCTCACCACAGGGGGCCTTCTATGGCTACACCTTC. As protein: CASSPQGAFYGYTF.

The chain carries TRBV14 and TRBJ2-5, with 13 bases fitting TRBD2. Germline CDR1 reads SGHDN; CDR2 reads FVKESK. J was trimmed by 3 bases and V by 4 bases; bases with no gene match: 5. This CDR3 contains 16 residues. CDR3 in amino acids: CASSRTSGSREETQYF. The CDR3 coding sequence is TGTGCCAGCAGCCGGACTAGCGGGAGCCGGGAAGAGACCCAGTACTTC.

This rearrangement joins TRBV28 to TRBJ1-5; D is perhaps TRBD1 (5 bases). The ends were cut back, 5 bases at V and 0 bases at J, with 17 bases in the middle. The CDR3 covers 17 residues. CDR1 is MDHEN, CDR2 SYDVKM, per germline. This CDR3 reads CASSRGEQAYSNQPQHF. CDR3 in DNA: TGTGCCAGCAGTCGGGGGGAACAGGCATATAGCAATCAGCCCCAGCATTTT. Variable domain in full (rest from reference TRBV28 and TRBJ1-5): DVKVTQSSRYLVKRTGEKVFLECVQDMDHENMFWYRQDPGLGLRLIYFSYDVKMKEKGDIPEGYSVSREKKERFSLILESASTNQTSMYLCASSRGEQAYSNQPQHFGDGTRLSIL.

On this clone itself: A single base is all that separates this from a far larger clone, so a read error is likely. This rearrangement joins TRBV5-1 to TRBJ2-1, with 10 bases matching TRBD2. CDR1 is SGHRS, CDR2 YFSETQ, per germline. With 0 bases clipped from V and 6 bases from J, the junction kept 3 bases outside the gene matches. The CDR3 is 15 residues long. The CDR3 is CASSLELAGLNEQFF. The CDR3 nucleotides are TGCGCCAGCAGCTTGGAACTAGCGGGACTCAATGAGCAGTTCTTC.

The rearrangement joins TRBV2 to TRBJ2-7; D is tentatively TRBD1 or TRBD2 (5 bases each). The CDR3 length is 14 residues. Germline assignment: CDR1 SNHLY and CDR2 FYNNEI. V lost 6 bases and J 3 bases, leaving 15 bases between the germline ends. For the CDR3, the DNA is TGTGCCAGCAGCCTACTTAGAGGGGACTACGAGCAGTACTTC. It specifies CASSLLRGDYEQYF. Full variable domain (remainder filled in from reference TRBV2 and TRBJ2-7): EPEVTQTPSHQVTQMGQEVILRCVPISNHLYFYWYRQILGQKVEFLVSFYNNEISEKSEIFDDQFSVERPDGSNFTLKIRSTKLEDSAMYFCASSLLRGDYEQYFGPGTRLTVT.

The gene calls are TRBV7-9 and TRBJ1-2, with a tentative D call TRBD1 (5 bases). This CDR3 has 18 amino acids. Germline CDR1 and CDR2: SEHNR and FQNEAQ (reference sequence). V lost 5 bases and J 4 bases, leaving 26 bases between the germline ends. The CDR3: CASSQGPHSGTRSYGYTF. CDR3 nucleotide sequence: TGTGCCAGCAGCCAAGGACCCCATAGTGGGACGCGCAGCTATGGCTACACCTTC.

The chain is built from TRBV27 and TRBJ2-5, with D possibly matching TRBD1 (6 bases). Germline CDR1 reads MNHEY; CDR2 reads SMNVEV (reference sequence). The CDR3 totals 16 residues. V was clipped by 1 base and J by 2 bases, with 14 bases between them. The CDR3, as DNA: TGTGCCAGCAGTTTATTTGGTACAGGGTGGCAAGAGACCCAGTACTTC. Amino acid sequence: CASSLFGTGWQETQYF.